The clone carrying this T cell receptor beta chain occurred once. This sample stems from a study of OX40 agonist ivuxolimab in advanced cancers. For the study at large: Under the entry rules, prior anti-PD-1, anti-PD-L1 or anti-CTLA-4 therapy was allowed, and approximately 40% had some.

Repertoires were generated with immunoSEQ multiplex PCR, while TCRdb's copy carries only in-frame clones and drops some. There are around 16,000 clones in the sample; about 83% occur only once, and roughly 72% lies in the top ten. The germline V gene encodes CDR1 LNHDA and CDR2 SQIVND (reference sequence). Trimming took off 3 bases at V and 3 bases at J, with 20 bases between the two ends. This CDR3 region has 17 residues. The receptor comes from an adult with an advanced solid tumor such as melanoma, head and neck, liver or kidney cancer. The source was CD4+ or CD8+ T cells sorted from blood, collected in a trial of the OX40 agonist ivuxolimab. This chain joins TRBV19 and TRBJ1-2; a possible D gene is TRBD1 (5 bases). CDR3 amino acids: CASSIWGTATYDYGYTF. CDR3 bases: TGTGCCAGTAGTATTTGGGGCACCGCCACCTACGACTATGGCTACACCTTC.